This entry lists 24 T cell receptor beta chains sequenced from one sample in a study of blood T cells in healthy people across ages (dated by TCRdb to the mid-2010s). Library creation used 5' RACE. Sequencing was performed on an Illumina HiSeq 2500. The second PCR ran for about 6 to 11 cycles and used a J-beta primer mix along with a sample-barcoded 5' primer. TCRdb handled the public reads itself, with Q25 trimming in fastp and clone calling in MiXCR, and kept productive beta chains. One record per CDR3 amino acid sequence lists the most common genes and DNA. The sample includes approximately 830,000 distinct CDR3 sequences, with around 62% observed a single time. About a quarter of the sample is held by the ten biggest clonotypes. Source material: blood. The receptors here all came from a man aged 25 to 45 in good health.

This chain links TRBV20-1 with TRBJ2-5; D ambiguous. The J call is uncertain, as TRBJ2-7 better fits the DNA end. CDR1 and CDR2 from the germline V gene are DFQATT and SNEGSKA (reference sequence). The CDR3 runs 14 residues. CDR3 sequence (DNA): TGCAGTGCTAGAGATGTCGGGCAGCGCTACGAGCAGTACTTC. This gives the protein CSARDVGQRYEQYF.

This clonotype was recorded many times. The rearrangement joins TRBV4-2 to TRBJ2-1; 11 bases align to TRBD1. Per the germline V gene, CDR1 is LGHNA and CDR2 is YNFKEQ. The CDR3 totals 17 residues. V trimming: 1 base; J trimming: 0 bases; junction bases outside the gene matches: 2. CDR3: CASSQGGQGGSYNEQFF. Here the CDR3 DNA reads TGTGCCAGCAGCCAAGGGGGACAGGGGGGCTCCTACAATGAGCAGTTCTTC.

This clonotype is a singleton in its sample. V is TRBV7-3 and J is TRBJ2-4, with 7 nucleotides matching TRBD1. Losses at the gene ends were 5 bases for V and 7 bases for J; bases not matched to a gene: 14. Germline lookup yields CDR1 SGHTA and CDR2 FQGTGA. This CDR3 contains 16 residues. The CDR3 here is CASSPTGQADGNIQYF. The CDR3 bases are TGTGCCAGCAGCCCCACAGGACAGGCCGACGGGAACATTCAGTACTTC.

This clonotype showed up just a few times. The V call is TRBV4-2, the J call TRBJ2-3; D uncertain. The CDR3 loop spans 18 amino acids. Per germline, CDR1 LGHNA and CDR2 YNFKEQ. Trimming removed 0 bases from V and 3 bases from J, with 19 bases in between. The CDR3 nucleotides read TGTGCCAGCAGCCAAGATGGGATGTCGGCAGGAAGAACAGATACGCAGTATTTT. This encodes CASSQDGMSAGRTDTQYF.

The chain joins TRBV12-3 or TRBV12-4 to TRBJ2-2; tentatively, D is TRBD1 or TRBD2 (6 bases each). V gave up 1 base and J gave up 2 bases, with 8 bases separating them. This CDR3 is 15 amino acids long. The CDR3 region is CASSLVGGNTGELFF. The CDR3 DNA sequence: TGTGCCAGCAGTTTAGTGGGGGGCAACACCGGGGAGCTGTTTTTT.

The chain is built from TRBV28 and TRBJ1-1; the D is unclear. Deletions cut 3 bases from V and 2 bases from J, with 10 bases between. Per germline, CDR1 MDHEN and CDR2 SYDVKM. The CDR3 is made up of 14 amino acids. The CDR3 loop reads CASSLLTTNTEAFF. CDR3 nucleotides: TGTGCCAGCAGTTTGTTGACAACTAACACTGAAGCTTTCTTT.

This chain links TRBV4-3 with TRBJ2-1; a possible D gene is TRBD2 (5 bases). CDR3 length equals 16 residues. The ends were cut back, 0 bases at V and 8 bases at J, with 17 bases in the middle. Germline CDR1 is LGHNA and CDR2 is YSLEER. The CDR3 DNA reads as TGCGCCAGCAGCCAAGAAGCTAGCCCCGAGGCGGATGAGCAGTTCTTC. Translation: CASSQEASPEADEQFF.

The chain employs TRBV10-3 and TRBJ2-5; D perhaps matches TRBD2 (5 bases). The J call could be wrong; TRBJ2-7 is a better fit for the DNA end. Germline CDR1 ENHRY, CDR2 SYGVKD. CDR3 length equals 14 residues. CDR3 residues: CAISELEARDEQYF. The CDR3 DNA sequence: TGTGCCATCAGTGAGTTGGAGGCGCGCGACGAGCAGTACTTC.

This clonotype was seen a single time. The V call is TRBV13, the J call TRBJ2-3; 7 nucleotides line up with TRBD2. Looked up from germline, CDR1 is PRHDT and CDR2 is FYEKMQ (reference sequence). V trimming: 5 bases; J trimming: 4 bases; junction bases outside the gene matches: 12. The CDR3 contains 16 residues. The CDR3 DNA is TGTGCCAGCAGCGATTATGGGGGGGTATTGGCAGATACGCAGTATTTT. Protein sequence: CASSDYGGVLADTQYF.

The V call is TRBV5-1, the J call TRBJ2-7; 8 positions match TRBD1. This CDR3 is built from 14 residues. Germline CDR1 SGHRS, CDR2 YFSETQ. The junction had 13 bases not matched to a gene; V was cut back by 8 bases and J by 6 bases. CDR3 sequence reads: CASSLPGTGSEQYF. Written as DNA, the CDR3 is TGCGCCAGTAGCCTCCCCGGGACAGGTTCCGAGCAGTACTTC.

This chain connects TRBV4-2 to TRBJ1-2, with 9 positions matching TRBD1. J lost 5 bases, V lost 0 bases, and 4 bases had no gene match. Germline assignment: CDR1 LGHNA and CDR2 YNFKEQ. The CDR3 has 15 amino acids. Written as DNA, the CDR3 is TGTGCCAGCAGCCAAGAGTTACAGGGGGCTTATGGCTACACCTTC. As protein: CASSQELQGAYGYTF.

CDR3 DNA: TGCAGTGCTAACCCCCAGGGGTATGGCTACACCTTC. It encodes CSANPQGYGYTF. The chain joins TRBV20-1 to TRBJ1-2; D is possibly TRBD1 (6 bases). V lost 4 bases to trimming and J lost 5 bases, with 11 bases between them. Germline CDR1 DFQATT, CDR2 SNEGSKA (reference sequence). The CDR3 is made up of 12 amino acids.

The chain couples TRBV12-3 or TRBV12-4 to TRBJ1-5; D may be TRBD1 (6 bases). V lost 1 base to trimming and J lost 0 bases, with 13 bases between them. The CDR3 sequence is 17 residues long. The CDR3 nucleotides are TGTGCCAGCAGTTTAGGGGGGGCACTCTATAGCAATCAGCCCCAGCATTTT. It codes for CASSLGGALYSNQPQHF.

V usage is TRBV4-2 and J usage is TRBJ2-5, with D uncertain. Germline CDR1 and CDR2: LGHNA and YNFKEQ. The ends were cut back, 4 bases at V and 2 bases at J, with 17 bases in the middle. The CDR3 length is 16 residues. This CDR3 reads CASSPQHGPSQETQYF. In nucleotides, the CDR3 is TGTGCCAGCAGCCCCCAGCACGGCCCGAGTCAAGAGACCCAGTACTTC.

The table lists this clonotype with a few counts. This rearrangement joins TRBV29-1 to TRBJ1-2, with 10 bases aligning to TRBD1. Germline-derived CDR1 and CDR2 are SQVTM and ANQGSEA. The CDR3 spans 13 residues. Trimming took 7 bases from V and 4 from J; bases not matched to a gene: 6. The CDR3 loop is CSGGTGDGYGYTF. In DNA form, the CDR3 reads TGCAGCGGTGGGACAGGGGACGGCTATGGCTACACCTTC.

This clonotype was recorded once. The chain carries TRBV7-8 and TRBJ2-6; D perhaps matches TRBD1 (6 bases). V gave up 3 bases and J gave up 3 bases, with 15 bases separating them. The CDR3 totals 17 residues. CDR1 is SGHVS and CDR2 is FQNEAQ in the germline V gene. The CDR3: CASSLNREYLGANVLTF. The CDR3 DNA sequence: TGTGCCAGCAGCTTGAACAGGGAGTACCTTGGGGCCAACGTCCTGACTTTC.

This clonotype has more than one count but fewer than ten. The rearrangement joins TRBV20-1 to TRBJ2-7; D ambiguous. The CDR3 is made up of 11 amino acids. Germline-derived CDR1 and CDR2 are DFQATT and SNEGSKA (reference sequence). V was trimmed by 1 base and J by 4 bases, leaving 5 bases between them. CDR3 region: CSARVDYEQYF. The CDR3 nucleotides are TGCAGTGCTAGAGTGGATTACGAGCAGTACTTC.

This clonotype was detected a few times. The chain links TRBV9 to TRBJ2-7; D is unclear. The germline gives CDR1 SGDLS, CDR2 YYNGEE. The CDR3 contains 15 residues. Trimming took 0 bases from V and 7 from J, leaving 17 bases between them. CDR3 sequence (DNA): TGTGCCAGCAGCGTAGGATCTAGTAAGTCCGATGAGCAGTACTTC. The encoded protein is CASSVGSSKSDEQYF. The complete variable domain, with remaining parts taken from reference TRBV9 and TRBJ2-7, reads DSGVTQTPKHLITATGQRVTLRCSPRSGDLSVYWYQQSLDQGLQFLIQYYNGEERAKGNILERFSAQQFPDLHSELNLSSLELGDSALYFCASSVGSSKSDEQYFGPGTRLTVT.

V usage is TRBV28 and J usage is TRBJ1-1, with 9 bases matching TRBD1. Germline CDR1 is MDHEN and CDR2 is SYDVKM. V was clipped by 6 bases and J by 0 bases; unmatched bases: 8. CDR3 length: 16 residues. This CDR3 is CASSPGTGMLNTEAFF. CDR3 DNA sequence: TGTGCCAGCAGCCCGGGGACAGGGATGTTGAACACTGAAGCTTTCTTT.

This rearrangement joins TRBV12-3 or TRBV12-4 to TRBJ1-1; TRBD1 matches at 7 bases. This CDR3 has 14 residues. Trimming took 5 bases from V and 4 from J; bases not matched to a gene: 7. This CDR3 is CASSRDRRSTEAFF. CDR3 sequence (DNA): TGTGCCAGCAGTCGGGACAGAAGAAGCACTGAAGCTTTCTTT.

The rearrangement links TRBV28 to TRBJ2-3; 7 positions agree with TRBD1. The CDR3 extends over 16 amino acids. The germline V gene encodes CDR1 MDHEN and CDR2 SYDVKM. Trimming took 6 bases from V and 2 from J; bases not matched to a gene: 11. In DNA form, the CDR3 reads TGTGCCAGCAGCCTCCGGACAGGTTCCATCACAGATACGCAGTATTTT. Protein: CASSLRTGSITDTQYF.

CDR3 in DNA: TGTGCCAGCAGTTTAGGGGCGGGGGGGTATAAAGAGACCCAGTACTTC. Encoded protein: CASSLGAGGYKETQYF. V usage is TRBV12-3 or TRBV12-4 and J usage is TRBJ2-5, with 9 bases matching TRBD2. After removal of 1 base from V and 3 bases from J, the junction contained 6 bases not matched to a gene. CDR3 length: 16 residues.

The chain joins TRBV15 to TRBJ1-4, with 8 nucleotides matching TRBD1. Germline CDR1 reads LNHNV; CDR2 reads YYDKDF (reference sequence). V lost 3 bases and J lost 6; bases outside the gene matches: 6. There are 15 residues in the CDR3. The CDR3 DNA reads as TGTGCCACCAGCAGTCCCGGGACAGGCGATGAAAAACTGTTTTTT. This translates into CATSSPGTGDEKLFF. Drawing the rest from reference TRBV15 and TRBJ1-4, the complete variable domain is DAMVIQNPRYQVTQFGKPVTLSCSQTLNHNVMYWYQQKSSQAPKLLFHYYDKDFNNEADTPDNFQSRRPNTSFCFLDIRSPGLGDTAMYLCATSSPGTGDEKLFFGSGTQLSVL.

The rearrangement links TRBV7-2 to TRBJ2-3, with TRBD2 matching over 8 bases. The CDR3 sequence is 15 residues long. Germline CDR1 and CDR2: SGHTA and FQGNSA. V was clipped by 3 bases and J by 2 bases; unmatched bases: 4. In DNA, the CDR3 is TGTGCCAGCAGCTTTAGCGGGAAAACCACAGATACGCAGTATTTT. Protein product: CASSFSGKTTDTQYF.